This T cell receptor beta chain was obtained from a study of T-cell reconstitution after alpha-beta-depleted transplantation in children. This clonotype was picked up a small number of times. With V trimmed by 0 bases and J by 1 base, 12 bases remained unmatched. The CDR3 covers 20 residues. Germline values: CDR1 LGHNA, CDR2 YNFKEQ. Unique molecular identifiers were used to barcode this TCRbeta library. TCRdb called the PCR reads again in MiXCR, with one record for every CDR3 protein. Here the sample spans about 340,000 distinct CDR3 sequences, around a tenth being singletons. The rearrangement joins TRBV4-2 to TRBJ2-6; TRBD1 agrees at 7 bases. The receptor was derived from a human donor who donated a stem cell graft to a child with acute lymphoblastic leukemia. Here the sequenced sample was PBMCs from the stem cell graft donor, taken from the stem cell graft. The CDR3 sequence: CASSQDTGEAGESGANVLTF. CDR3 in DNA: TGTGCCAGCAGCCAAGATACAGGGGAAGCAGGAGAGTCTGGGGCCAACGTCCTGACTTTC.